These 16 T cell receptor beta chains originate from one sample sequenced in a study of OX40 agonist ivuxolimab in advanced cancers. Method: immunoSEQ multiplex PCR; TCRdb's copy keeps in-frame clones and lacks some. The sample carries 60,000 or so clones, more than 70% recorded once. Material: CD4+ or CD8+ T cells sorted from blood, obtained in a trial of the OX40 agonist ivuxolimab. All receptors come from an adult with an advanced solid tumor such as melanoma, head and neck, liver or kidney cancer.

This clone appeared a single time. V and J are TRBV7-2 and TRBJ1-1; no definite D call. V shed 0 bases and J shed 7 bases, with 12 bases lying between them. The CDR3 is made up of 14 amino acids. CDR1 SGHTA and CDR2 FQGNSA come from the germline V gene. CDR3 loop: CASSLATASDEAFF. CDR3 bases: TGTGCCAGCAGCTTAGCCACAGCATCCGATGAAGCTTTCTTT.

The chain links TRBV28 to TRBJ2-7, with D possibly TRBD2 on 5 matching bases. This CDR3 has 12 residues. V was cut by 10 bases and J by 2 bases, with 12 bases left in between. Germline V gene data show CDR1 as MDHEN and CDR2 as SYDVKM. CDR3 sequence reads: CATRGDTYEQYF. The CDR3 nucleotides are TGTGCCACACGGGGTGATACCTACGAGCAGTACTTC.

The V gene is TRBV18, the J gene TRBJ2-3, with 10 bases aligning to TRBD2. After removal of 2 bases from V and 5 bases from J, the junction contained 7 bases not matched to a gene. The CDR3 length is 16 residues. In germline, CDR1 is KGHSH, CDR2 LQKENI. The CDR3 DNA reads TGTGCCAGCTCACCAACGAGCGGGGGGGTTGGAGATACGCAGTATTTT. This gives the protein CASSPTSGGVGDTQYF. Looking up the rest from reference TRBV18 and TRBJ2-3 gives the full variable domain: NAGVMQNPRHLVRRRGQEARLRCSPMKGHSHVYWYRQLPEEGLKFMVYLQKENIIDESGMPKERFSAEFPKEGPSILRIQQVVRGDSAAYFCASSPTSGGVGDTQYFGPGTRLTVL.

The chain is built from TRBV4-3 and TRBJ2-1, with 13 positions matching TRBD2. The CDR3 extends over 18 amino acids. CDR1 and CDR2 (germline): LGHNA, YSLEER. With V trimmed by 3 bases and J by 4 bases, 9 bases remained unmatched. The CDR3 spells CASSQRTSGGGAYNEQFF. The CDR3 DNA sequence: TGCGCCAGCAGCCAGAGGACTAGCGGGGGAGGGGCTTACAATGAGCAGTTCTTC.

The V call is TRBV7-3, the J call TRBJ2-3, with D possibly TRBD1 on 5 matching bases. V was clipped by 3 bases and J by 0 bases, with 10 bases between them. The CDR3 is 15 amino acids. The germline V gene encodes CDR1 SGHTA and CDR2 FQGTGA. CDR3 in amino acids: CASSLRQTSTDTQYF. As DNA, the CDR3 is TGTGCCAGCAGCTTGCGACAGACAAGCACAGATACGCAGTATTTT. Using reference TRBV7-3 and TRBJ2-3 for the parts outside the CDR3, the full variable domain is GAGVSQTPSNKVTEKGKYVELRCDPISGHTALYWYRQSLGQGPEFLIYFQGTGAADDSGLPNDRFFAVRPEGSVSTLKIQRTERGDSAVYLCASSLRQTSTDTQYFGPGTRLTVL.

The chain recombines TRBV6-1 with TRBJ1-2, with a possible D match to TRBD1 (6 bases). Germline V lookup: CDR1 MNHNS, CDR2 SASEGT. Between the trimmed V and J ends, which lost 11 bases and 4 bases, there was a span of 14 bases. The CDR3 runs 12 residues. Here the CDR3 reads CACQGRAYGYTF. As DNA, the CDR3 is TGTGCCTGCCAGGGGAGGGCCTATGGCTACACCTTC.

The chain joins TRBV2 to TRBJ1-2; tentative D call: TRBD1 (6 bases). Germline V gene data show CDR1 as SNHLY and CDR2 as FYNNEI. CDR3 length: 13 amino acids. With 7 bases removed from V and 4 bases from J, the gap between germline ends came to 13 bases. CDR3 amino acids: CASKQGIGYGYTF. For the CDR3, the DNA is TGTGCCAGCAAACAGGGAATTGGCTATGGCTACACCTTC.

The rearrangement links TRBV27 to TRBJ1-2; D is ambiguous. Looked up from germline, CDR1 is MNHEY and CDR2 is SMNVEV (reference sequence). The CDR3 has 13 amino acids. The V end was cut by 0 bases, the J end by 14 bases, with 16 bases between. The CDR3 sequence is CASSLSSRTGSTF. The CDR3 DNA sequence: TGTGCCAGCAGTTTATCAAGTCGGACGGGATCAACCTTC.

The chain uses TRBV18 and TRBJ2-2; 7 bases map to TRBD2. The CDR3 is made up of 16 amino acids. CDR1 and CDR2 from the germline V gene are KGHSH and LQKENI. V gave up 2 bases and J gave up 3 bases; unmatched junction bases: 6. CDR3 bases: TGTGCCAGCTCACCAAGGGCGGGAGCGGACACCGGGGAGCTGTTTTTT. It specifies CASSPRAGADTGELFF.

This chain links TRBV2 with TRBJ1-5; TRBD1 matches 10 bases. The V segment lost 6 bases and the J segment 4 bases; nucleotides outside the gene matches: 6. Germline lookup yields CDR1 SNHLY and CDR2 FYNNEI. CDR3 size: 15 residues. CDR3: CASSWGGQGNQPQHF. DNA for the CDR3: TGTGCCAGCAGCTGGGGGGGACAGGGGAATCAGCCCCAGCATTTT.

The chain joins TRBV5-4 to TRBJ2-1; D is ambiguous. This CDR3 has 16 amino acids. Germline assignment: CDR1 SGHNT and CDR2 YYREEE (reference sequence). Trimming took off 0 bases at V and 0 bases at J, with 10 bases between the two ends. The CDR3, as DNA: TGTGCCAGCAGCTTGGTAGGCGGTTCCTCCTACAATGAGCAGTTCTTC. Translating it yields CASSLVGGSSYNEQFF.

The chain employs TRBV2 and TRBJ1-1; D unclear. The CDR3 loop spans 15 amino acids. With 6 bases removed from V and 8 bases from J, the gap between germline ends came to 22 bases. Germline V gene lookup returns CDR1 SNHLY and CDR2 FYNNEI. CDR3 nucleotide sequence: TGTGCCAGCAGGACGACACCCCCGGAGACCTTAGAAGCTTTCTTT. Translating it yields CASRTTPPETLEAFF. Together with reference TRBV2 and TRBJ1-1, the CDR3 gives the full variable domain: EPEVTQTPSHQVTQMGQEVILRCVPISNHLYFYWYRQILGQKVEFLVSFYNNEISEKSEIFDDQFSVERPDGSNFTLKIRSTKLEDSAMYFCASRTTPPETLEAFFGQGTRLTVV.

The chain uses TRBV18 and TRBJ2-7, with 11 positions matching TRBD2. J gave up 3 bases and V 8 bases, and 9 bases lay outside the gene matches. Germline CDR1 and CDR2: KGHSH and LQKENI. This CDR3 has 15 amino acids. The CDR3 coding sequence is TGTGCCAGCGGGAGGGGACTAGCGGAAGGCTACGAGCAGTACTTC. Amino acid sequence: CASGRGLAEGYEQYF.

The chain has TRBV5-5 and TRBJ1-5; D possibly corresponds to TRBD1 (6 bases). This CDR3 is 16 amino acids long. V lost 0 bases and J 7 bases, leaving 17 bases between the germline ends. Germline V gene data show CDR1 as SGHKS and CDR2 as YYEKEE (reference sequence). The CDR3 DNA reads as TGTGCCAGCAGCTTGGCCGTGGGGGGCGTGGAACAGCCCCAGCATTTT. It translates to CASSLAVGGVEQPQHF.

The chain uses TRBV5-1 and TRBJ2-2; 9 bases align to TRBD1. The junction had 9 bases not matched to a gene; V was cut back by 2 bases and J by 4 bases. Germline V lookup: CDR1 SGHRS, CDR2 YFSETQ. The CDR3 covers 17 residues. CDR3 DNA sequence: TGCGCCAGCAGCTTCCGGGGACAGGGTGAATTCACCGGGGAGCTGTTTTTT. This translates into CASSFRGQGEFTGELFF.

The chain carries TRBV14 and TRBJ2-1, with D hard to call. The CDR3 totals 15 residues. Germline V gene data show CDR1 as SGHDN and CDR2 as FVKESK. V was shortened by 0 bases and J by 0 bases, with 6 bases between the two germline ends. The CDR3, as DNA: TGTGCCAGCAGCCAAGAGGGCCTCTCCTACAATGAGCAGTTCTTC. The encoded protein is CASSQEGLSYNEQFF.